Shown below are 12 T cell receptor beta chains from a single sample sequenced in a study of T cells after posttransplantation cyclophosphamide. The assay was immunoSEQ multiplex PCR, and TCRdb's table has in-frame clones only and misses some. Of about 66,000 clones in the sample, roughly 95% are singletons; the top ten hold nearly 3%. Sequencing was carried out using PBMCs. The receptor source for this set is a woman in her 30s in good health and a related stem cell transplant donor.

The J gene is TRBJ1-4, the V gene TRBV5-1, with D uncertain. Between the trimmed V and J ends, which lost 5 bases and 0 bases, there was a span of 2 bases. This CDR3 contains 12 residues. Germline V lookup: CDR1 SGHRS, CDR2 YFSETQ. Here the CDR3 reads CASRTTNEKLFF. The CDR3 bases are TGCGCCAGCAGGACAACTAATGAAAAACTGTTTTTT.

The chain recombines TRBV29-1 with TRBJ1-1; D is unclear. V lost 5 bases and J 1 base, leaving 14 bases between the germline ends. Germline V CDR1 and CDR2: SQVTM, ANQGSEA. The CDR3 runs 14 residues. The CDR3 loop is CSVRGRLKNTEAFF. The CDR3 DNA sequence: TGCAGCGTTCGTGGCAGACTGAAGAACACTGAAGCTTTCTTT.

This chain joins TRBV7-6 and TRBJ1-5; D call uncertain. V was pared by 1 base and J by 9 bases, with 10 bases between. There are 13 residues in the CDR3. The germline gives CDR1 SGHVS, CDR2 FNYEAQ. Here the CDR3 reads CASSLEVAGPQHF. The DNA of the CDR3 is TGTGCCAGCAGCTTAGAGGTGGCTGGGCCCCAGCATTTT. Full variable domain (missing parts from reference TRBV7-6 and TRBJ1-5): GAGVSQSPRYKVTKRGQDVALRCDPISGHVSLYWYRQALGQGPEFLTYFNYEAQQDKSGLPNDRFSAERPEGSISTLTIQRTEQRDSAMYRCASSLEVAGPQHFGDGTRLSIL.

The chain combines TRBV9 with TRBJ2-2; D is ambiguous. The ends were cut back, 0 bases at V and 0 bases at J, with 6 bases in the middle. The CDR3 runs to 15 residues. Germline assignment: CDR1 SGDLS and CDR2 YYNGEE. CDR3 nucleotides: TGTGCCAGCAGCGTAGGGTCACCGAACACCGGGGAGCTGTTTTTT. This encodes CASSVGSPNTGELFF.

J is TRBJ2-7 and V is TRBV5-1, with TRBD1 matching over 10 bases. CDR3 size: 15 residues. Losses at the gene ends were 4 bases for V and 2 bases for J; bases not matched to a gene: 6. Germline V CDR1 and CDR2: SGHRS, YFSETQ. CDR3 bases: TGCGCCAGCAGCCTGGGACAGGGGCTGGCCTACGAGCAGTACTTC. It yields the protein CASSLGQGLAYEQYF.

This clone was seen a few times. V gene TRBV18 combines with J gene TRBJ2-5; 11 bases fit TRBD2. The germline gives CDR1 KGHSH, CDR2 LQKENI. CDR3 length equals 16 residues. The ends lost 1 base at V and 5 bases at J; junction bases unmatched: 6. The CDR3 sequence: CASSPLASGGMETQYF. The CDR3 DNA is TGTGCCAGCTCACCACTCGCTAGCGGGGGGATGGAGACCCAGTACTTC. Full variable domain (outside the CDR3, taken from reference TRBV18 and TRBJ2-5): NAGVMQNPRHLVRRRGQEARLRCSPMKGHSHVYWYRQLPEEGLKFMVYLQKENIIDESGMPKERFSAEFPKEGPSILRIQQVVRGDSAAYFCASSPLASGGMETQYFGPGTRLLVL.

The rearrangement links TRBV25-1 to TRBJ2-4; perhaps TRBD2 as D (5 bases). This CDR3 region has 15 residues. V lost 3 bases, J lost 0 bases, and 9 bases lay in between. Germline CDR1 and CDR2: MGHDK and SYGVNS. CDR3: CASSDGEGAKNIQYF. The CDR3 coding sequence is TGTGCCAGCAGTGACGGGGAAGGAGCCAAAAACATTCAGTACTTC.

This rearrangement joins TRBV5-6 to TRBJ1-1, with a weak D call TRBD1 (5 bases). The CDR3 is 15 amino acids. With 1 base removed from V and 2 bases from J, the gap between germline ends came to 12 bases. From germline, CDR1 is SGHDT and CDR2 YYEEEE. Written as DNA, the CDR3 is TGTGCCAGCAGCTTGATTCAGGGTGGAAACACTGAAGCTTTCTTT. Protein product: CASSLIQGGNTEAFF. The complete variable domain, with remaining parts taken from reference TRBV5-6 and TRBJ1-1, reads DAGVTQSPTHLIKTRGQQVTLRCSPKSGHDTVSWYQQALGQGPQFIFQYYEEEERQRGNFPDRFSGHQFPNYSSELNVNALLLGDSALYLCASSLIQGGNTEAFFGQGTRLTVV.

This chain links TRBV19 with TRBJ2-3; a weak D match, TRBD1 (6 bases). This CDR3 comprises 15 residues. Germline-derived CDR1 and CDR2 are LNHDA and SQIVND (reference sequence). Between the trimmed V and J ends, which lost 6 bases and 1 base, there was a span of 14 bases. The CDR3 nucleotides are TGTGCCAGTAGCTTTAGGGGGTCCGGCACAGATACGCAGTATTTT. Its protein product is CASSFRGSGTDTQYF. The variable domain in full, completed from reference TRBV19 and TRBJ2-3, reads DGGITQSPKYLFRKEGQNVTLSCEQNLNHDAMYWYRQDPGQGLRLIYYSQIVNDFQKGDIAEGYSVSREKKESFPLTVTSAQKNPTAFYLCASSFRGSGTDTQYFGPGTRLTVL.

The count of this clone is one. The chain combines TRBV6-5 with TRBJ1-4; D is ambiguous. The CDR3 has 15 amino acids. Trimming took off 5 bases at V and 4 bases at J, with 14 bases between the two ends. Germline V gene sequence: CDR1 MNHEY, CDR2 SVGAGI. CDR3: CASSRDGNFNEKLFF. The CDR3 nucleotides are TGTGCCAGCAGTCGAGATGGTAACTTTAATGAAAAACTGTTTTTT.

The chain recombines TRBV7-2 with TRBJ1-2; TRBD1 is a possible D gene (5 bases). CDR1 and CDR2 (germline): SGHTA, FQGNSA. V was shortened by 1 base and J by 7 bases, with 19 bases between the two germline ends. The CDR3 spans 16 residues. CDR3 coding DNA: TGTGCCAGCAGCTTAGGTGGATGGGGGATTTTTGGTGGCTACACCTTC. As protein: CASSLGGWGIFGGYTF.

The J gene is TRBJ2-7, the V gene TRBV4-2; TRBD1 agrees at 10 bases. CDR1 is LGHNA, CDR2 YNFKEQ, per germline. This CDR3 has 15 residues. The V gene end was trimmed by 3 bases and the J gene end by 3 bases; junction bases not matched to a gene: 5. The CDR3 coding sequence is TGTGCCAGCAGCCATACCGGGACAGGGGACTACGAGCAGTACTTC. Protein sequence: CASSHTGTGDYEQYF.